Below are 28 T cell receptor beta chains sequenced from a single sample in a study of cytomegalovirus exposure and HLA in healthy donors. Use of 60 Vbeta and 13 Jbeta primers characterized the PCR. Assay: immunoSEQ multiplex PCR; the TCRdb copy retains only in-frame clones and omits some. The table includes 120,000 or so clones, roughly a tenth detected once. The sequencing sample was made of PBMCs. The receptor set was obtained from a woman younger than 35 in good health and CMV-seropositive.

This clone was counted between two and nine times. The chain couples TRBV30 to TRBJ2-2; a weak D match, TRBD2 (5 bases). V was shortened by 3 bases and J by 4 bases, with 9 bases between the two germline ends. Germline V CDR1 and CDR2: GTSNPN, SVGIG (reference sequence). This CDR3 spans 13 amino acids. In nucleotides, the CDR3 is TGTGCCTGGAGAGGAGGCCCCACCGGGGAGCTGTTTTTT. It specifies CAWRGGPTGELFF. Complete variable domain (other parts from reference TRBV30 and TRBJ2-2): SQTIHQWPATLVQPVGSPLSLECTVEGTSNPNLYWYRQAAGRGLQLLFYSVGIGQISSEVPQNLSASRPQDRQFILSSKKLLLSDSGFYLCAWRGGPTGELFFGEGSRLTVL.

The V call is TRBV13, the J call TRBJ2-5; 11 nucleotides align to TRBD2. This CDR3 region has 20 residues. Losses at the gene ends were 5 bases for V and 5 bases for J; bases not matched to a gene: 22. Germline-derived CDR1 and CDR2 are PRHDT and FYEKMQ (reference sequence). Here the CDR3 DNA reads TGTGCCAGCAGCACAACCTCACTAGCGGGAGAGCGGATTAGGGGGGAGACCCAGTACTTC. Translation gives CASSTTSLAGERIRGETQYF.

This rearrangement joins TRBV6-1 to TRBJ2-1; 12 nucleotides line up with TRBD2. CDR1 is MNHNS, CDR2 SASEGT, per germline. The CDR3 runs to 15 residues. Germline trimming cut 3 bases from V and 6 bases from J; bases unmatched to any gene: 3. This chain's CDR3 is CASSDLLAGGNEQFF. The CDR3 nucleotides are TGTGCCAGCAGTGATCTACTAGCGGGGGGCAATGAGCAGTTCTTC.

This clone was picked up a small number of times. The V and J genes are TRBV18 and TRBJ1-1, with D unclear. This CDR3 region has 16 residues. Germline V lookup: CDR1 KGHSH, CDR2 LQKENI. V dropped 3 bases and J dropped 5 bases, with 19 bases sitting between them. CDR3 in DNA: TGTGCCAGCTCACCGAAGCGATATAGTGGAGGGACTGAAGCTTTCTTT. Residues: CASSPKRYSGGTEAFF.

The table lists this clone with a few counts. This sequence joins TRBV5-4 and TRBJ1-1, with 7 bases fitting TRBD1. Germline lookup yields CDR1 SGHNT and CDR2 YYREEE (reference sequence). CDR3 length: 14 residues. Trimming removed 3 bases from V and 8 bases from J; junction bases left unmatched: 10. Written as DNA, the CDR3 is TGTGCCAGCAGCTCGGGACAGCCCCCCAGGGAAGCTTTCTTT. As protein: CASSSGQPPREAFF.

This clone was detected only a few times. The CDR3 sequence: CARQDRDEKLFF. Here the CDR3 DNA reads TGTGCCAGACAAGACAGGGATGAAAAACTGTTTTTT. The V call is TRBV7-9, the J call TRBJ1-4; TRBD1 aligns across 7 bases. J lost 6 bases, V lost 9 bases, and 4 bases had no gene match. The CDR3 spans 12 residues. CDR1 and CDR2 (germline): SEHNR, FQNEAQ (reference sequence).

This clone was observed a few times. The chain uses TRBV7-9 and TRBJ2-7, with 9 nucleotides matching TRBD1. V lost 2 bases and J lost 3; bases outside the gene matches: 11. The CDR3 spans 17 residues. CDR1 and CDR2 from the germline V gene are SEHNR and FQNEAQ (reference sequence). CDR3 amino acids: CASSLTGTGRINYEQYF. The CDR3 nucleotides read TGTGCCAGCAGCTTAACGGGGACAGGGAGGATCAACTACGAGCAGTACTTC.

The chain uses TRBV5-5 and TRBJ2-5; possible D gene TRBD2, 6 bases. Between the trimmed V and J ends, which lost 1 base and 5 bases, there was a span of 12 bases. The CDR3 totals 14 residues. CDR1 is SGHKS and CDR2 is YYEKEE in the germline V gene (reference sequence). The CDR3 DNA reads as TGTGCCAGCAGCTTGATTCCGGGGGTGGAGACCCAGTACTTC. It yields the protein CASSLIPGVETQYF.

The V gene is TRBV9, the J gene TRBJ1-5; 9 bases align to TRBD1. V shed 0 bases, J shed 4 bases, and the junction held 8 bases outside the gene matches. The germline gives CDR1 SGDLS, CDR2 YYNGEE. The CDR3 is 17 amino acids. The chain's CDR3 is CASSVAHGTGKNQPQHF. The CDR3 region has the DNA TGTGCCAGCAGCGTAGCTCACGGGACAGGGAAAAATCAGCCCCAGCATTTT.

In this sample, this clone turned up a few times. The chain couples TRBV6-5 to TRBJ1-2; 7 bases are shared with TRBD1. Germline assignment: CDR1 MNHEY and CDR2 SVGAGI. This CDR3 spans 16 amino acids. With 0 bases clipped from V and 4 bases from J, the junction kept 8 bases outside the gene matches. CDR3 nucleotides: TGTGCCAGCAGTTACTCGATCGGGACAGACGGCTATGGCTACACCTTC. It is translated as CASSYSIGTDGYGYTF.

The V gene is TRBV7-6, the J gene TRBJ1-1; perhaps TRBD1 as D (5 bases). V gave up 0 bases and J gave up 1 base, with 12 bases separating them. CDR1 and CDR2 from the germline V gene are SGHVS and FNYEAQ. This CDR3 spans 16 amino acids. CDR3 sequence (DNA): TGTGCCAGCAGCTTAGCACAGGCGAAGGGGAACACTGAAGCTTTCTTT. Translation gives CASSLAQAKGNTEAFF.

This clone was detected many times. V and J are TRBV6-1 and TRBJ1-5; D uncertain. The V end was cut by 0 bases, the J end by 3 bases, with 9 bases between. Looked up from germline, CDR1 is MNHNS and CDR2 is SASEGT. The CDR3 is 15 amino acids. The CDR3 nucleotides are TGTGCCAGCAGTGAAGCGTACCAGTTCAATCAGCCCCAGCATTTT. This sequence encodes CASSEAYQFNQPQHF.

This clone was detected a few times. V gene TRBV28 combines with J gene TRBJ1-1; D is unclear. The germline CDR1 and CDR2 sequences are MDHEN and SYDVKM. The CDR3 spans 15 residues. Trimming removed 3 bases from V and 2 bases from J, with 13 bases in between. The CDR3 is CASSLSGPLNTEAFF. CDR3 sequence (DNA): TGTGCCAGCAGTTTGAGCGGACCCCTAAACACTGAAGCTTTCTTT.

The CDR3 nucleotides read TGTGCCAGCAGCTTATCCAGAACCGGGGCCAACGTCCTGACTTTC. Its translation is CASSLSRTGANVLTF. This chain joins TRBV7-9 and TRBJ2-6; no reliable D call. Looked up from germline, CDR1 is SEHNR and CDR2 is FQNEAQ (reference sequence). The V gene lost 2 bases and the J gene lost 4 bases, with 9 bases spanning the gap. The CDR3 sequence is 15 residues long.

The rearrangement joins TRBV6-5 to TRBJ2-1; TRBD2 matches 8 bases. Germline V gene lookup returns CDR1 MNHEY and CDR2 SVGAGI. V shed 0 bases and J 10 bases; nucleotides not matched to a gene: 8. CDR3 length: 15 amino acids. The CDR3 spells CASSYSTGGPEEQFF. The CDR3 DNA is TGTGCCAGCAGTTACTCAACGGGAGGGCCTGAGGAGCAGTTCTTC.

This clone was seen only a few times. The V and J genes are TRBV28 and TRBJ1-5; 11 positions agree with TRBD1. The CDR3 consists of 16 residues. CDR1 and CDR2 (germline): MDHEN, SYDVKM. Trimming took 7 bases from V and 4 from J; bases not matched to a gene: 9. CDR3 amino acids: CASITPGQGGNQPQHF. CDR3 in DNA: TGTGCCAGCATAACCCCGGGACAGGGGGGAAATCAGCCCCAGCATTTT.

The chain joins TRBV11-3 to TRBJ1-1, with TRBD1 matching 7 bases. Germline CDR1 and CDR2: SGHNT and YENEEA. V shed 0 bases and J 5 bases; nucleotides not matched to a gene: 6. The CDR3 has 15 residues. The DNA of the CDR3 is TGTGCCAGCAGCTTAGATGCGACAGGGAAAACTGAAGCTTTCTTT. This translates into CASSLDATGKTEAFF.

This clone was recorded many times. The chain recombines TRBV5-1 with TRBJ1-1, with unresolved D. The CDR3 length is 15 residues. Germline CDR1 SGHRS, CDR2 YFSETQ. V gave up 5 bases and J gave up 3 bases, with 17 bases separating them. This CDR3 reads CASRLAGFTDTEAFF. CDR3 nucleotide sequence: TGCGCCAGCAGACTAGCGGGGTTTACCGACACTGAAGCTTTCTTT.

In its sample, this clone was seen a few times. This sequence joins TRBV30 and TRBJ1-2; D remains unclear. Germline values: CDR1 GTSNPN, CDR2 SVGIG (reference sequence). This CDR3 has 12 amino acids. With 1 base removed from V and 6 bases from J, the gap between germline ends came to 9 bases. CDR3 nucleotides: TGTGCCTGGAGTGACAGACCAGATGGCTACACCTTC. This encodes CAWSDRPDGYTF.

This chain links TRBV6-5 with TRBJ1-4, with TRBD1 as a possible D gene (5 bases). This CDR3 region has 15 residues. V was clipped by 0 bases and J by 5 bases, with 10 bases between them. Germline-derived CDR1 and CDR2 are MNHEY and SVGAGI. The CDR3 protein is CASSYSVQGNEKLFF. The CDR3 nucleotides are TGTGCCAGCAGTTACTCGGTGCAGGGAAATGAAAAACTGTTTTTT.

V is TRBV21-1 and J is TRBJ1-2. TRBV21-1 is a pseudogene. CDR3 length: 17 residues. The CDR3 sequence is CASSREGPTPSNYGYTF. The CDR3 DNA reads TGTGCCAGCAGCAGGGAGGGTCCCACACCCTCTAACTATGGCTACACCTTC.

The J gene is TRBJ2-3, the V gene TRBV9; possibly TRBD1 for D (6 bases). Deletions cut 6 bases from V and 2 bases from J, with 16 bases between. The CDR3 loop spans 15 amino acids. The germline V gene has CDR1 SGDLS and CDR2 YYNGEE. The CDR3 sequence: CASTEAGDPTDTQYF. CDR3 in DNA: TGTGCCAGCACTGAAGCAGGGGATCCCACAGATACGCAGTATTTT. The entire variable domain, with the rest obtained from reference TRBV9 and TRBJ2-3, is as follows: DSGVTQTPKHLITATGQRVTLRCSPRSGDLSVYWYQQSLDQGLQFLIQYYNGEERAKGNILERFSAQQFPDLHSELNLSSLELGDSALYFCASTEAGDPTDTQYFGPGTRLTVL.

The CDR3 region has the DNA TGTGCCAGCGACACAGGGGGACAAGGTGCACGAAGGCAGTACTTC. Its translation is CASDTGGQGARRQYF. The chain employs TRBV19 and TRBJ2-7; the match to TRBD1 covers 8 bases. Germline V gene data show CDR1 as LNHDA and CDR2 as SQIVND (reference sequence). CDR3 length: 15 residues. Unmatched junction bases numbered 19, after V lost 9 bases and J lost 9 bases.

This clone was picked up a small number of times. The V gene is TRBV15, the J gene TRBJ2-1; TRBD2 aligns across 10 bases. The CDR3 has 16 amino acids. Germline V gene data show CDR1 as LNHNV and CDR2 as YYDKDF (reference sequence). V lost 2 bases and J lost 3; bases outside the gene matches: 4. CDR3 coding DNA: TGTGCCACCAGCAGACTAGCGGGGGAGGGCTACAATGAGCAGTTCTTC. Its translation is CATSRLAGEGYNEQFF.

This clone was counted between two and nine times. J is TRBJ1-1 and V is TRBV23-1; D not resolved. TRBV23-1 qualifies as an ORF whose function is uncertain. The germline V and J ends were trimmed by 8 bases and 10 bases, with 20 bases remaining between them. This CDR3 is 13 amino acids long. The CDR3: CASRSSGARGAFF. The DNA for the CDR3 is TGCGCCAGCCGATCTAGTGGAGCCCGGGGAGCTTTCTTT.

This clone appeared a single time. The gene calls are TRBV7-3 and TRBJ2-7; TRBD2 matches at 11 bases. The V segment lost 1 base and the J segment 5 bases; nucleotides outside the gene matches: 10. This CDR3 region has 17 residues. Germline V CDR1 and CDR2: SGHTA, FQGTGA. The CDR3 DNA sequence: TGTGCCAGCAGCTTAAACCCACTTCTAGCGGGAGGAGACGAGCAGTACTTC. This gives the protein CASSLNPLLAGGDEQYF.

This chain links TRBV6-5 with TRBJ2-5; 8 bases match TRBD2. Germline CDR1 reads MNHEY; CDR2 reads SVGAGI. The CDR3 loop spans 15 amino acids. Trimming removed 2 bases from V and 4 bases from J; junction bases left unmatched: 6. The CDR3 spells CASSYMGTSGETQYF. Written as DNA, the CDR3 is TGTGCCAGCAGTTACATGGGGACTAGTGGAGAGACCCAGTACTTC.

The V call is TRBV10-3, the J call TRBJ2-1; the match to TRBD2 covers 7 bases. CDR1 is ENHRY and CDR2 is SYGVKD in the germline V gene. The length of the CDR3 is 15 residues. Trimming at V came to 10 bases and at J to 5 bases, leaving 14 bases not matched to a gene. The CDR3 nucleotides are TGTGCCACCTCAATATGGGGGGGGGTGGACAATGAGCAGTTCTTC. Translating it yields CATSIWGGVDNEQFF.